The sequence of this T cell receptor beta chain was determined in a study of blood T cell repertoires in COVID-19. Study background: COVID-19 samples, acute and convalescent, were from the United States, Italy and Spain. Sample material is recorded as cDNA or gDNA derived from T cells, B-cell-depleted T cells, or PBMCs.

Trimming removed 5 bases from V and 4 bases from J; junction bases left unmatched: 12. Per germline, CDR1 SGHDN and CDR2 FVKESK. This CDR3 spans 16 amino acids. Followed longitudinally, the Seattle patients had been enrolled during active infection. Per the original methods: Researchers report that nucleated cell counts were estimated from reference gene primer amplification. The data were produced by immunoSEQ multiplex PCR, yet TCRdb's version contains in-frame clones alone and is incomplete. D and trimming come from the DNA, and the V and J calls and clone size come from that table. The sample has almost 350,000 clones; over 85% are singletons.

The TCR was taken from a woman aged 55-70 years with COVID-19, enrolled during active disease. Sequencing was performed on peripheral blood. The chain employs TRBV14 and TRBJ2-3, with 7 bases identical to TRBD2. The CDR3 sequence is CASSYQLALGADTQYF. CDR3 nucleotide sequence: TGTGCCAGCAGCTACCAACTAGCGCTTGGGGCAGATACGCAGTATTTT.